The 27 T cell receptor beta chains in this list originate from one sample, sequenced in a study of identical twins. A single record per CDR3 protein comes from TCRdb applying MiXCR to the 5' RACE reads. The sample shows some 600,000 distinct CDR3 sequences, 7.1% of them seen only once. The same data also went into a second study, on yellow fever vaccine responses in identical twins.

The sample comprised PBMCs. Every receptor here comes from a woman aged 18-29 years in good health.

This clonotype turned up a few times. The CDR3 sequence is CASTYRTGELFF. As DNA, the CDR3 is TGTGCCAGCACATACCGAACCGGGGAGCTGTTTTTT. The chain links TRBV7-9 to TRBJ2-2; no clear D. The V and J ends lost 7 bases and 5 bases respectively, with 8 bases between them. CDR1 and CDR2 from the germline V gene are SEHNR and FQNEAQ (reference sequence). The CDR3 sequence is 12 residues long.

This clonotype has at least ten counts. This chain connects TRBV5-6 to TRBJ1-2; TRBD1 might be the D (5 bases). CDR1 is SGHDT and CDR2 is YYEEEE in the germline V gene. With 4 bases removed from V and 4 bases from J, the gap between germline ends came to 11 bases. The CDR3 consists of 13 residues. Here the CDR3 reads CASSQGTAYGYTF. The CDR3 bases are TGTGCCAGCAGCCAAGGGACGGCCTATGGCTACACCTTC.

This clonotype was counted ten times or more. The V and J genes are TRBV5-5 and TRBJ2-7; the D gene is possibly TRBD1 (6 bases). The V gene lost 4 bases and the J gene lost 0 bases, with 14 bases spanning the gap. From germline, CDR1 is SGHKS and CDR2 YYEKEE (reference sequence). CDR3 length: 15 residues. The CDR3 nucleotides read TGTGCCAGCAGCCCGAGACAGGAAAGCTCCTACGAGCAGTACTTC. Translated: CASSPRQESSYEQYF. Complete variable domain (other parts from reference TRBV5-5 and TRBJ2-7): DAGVTQSPTHLIKTRGQQVTLRCSPISGHKSVSWYQQVLGQGPQFIFQYYEKEERGRGNFPDRFSARQFPNYSSELNVNALLLGDSALYLCASSPRQESSYEQYFGPGTRLTVT.

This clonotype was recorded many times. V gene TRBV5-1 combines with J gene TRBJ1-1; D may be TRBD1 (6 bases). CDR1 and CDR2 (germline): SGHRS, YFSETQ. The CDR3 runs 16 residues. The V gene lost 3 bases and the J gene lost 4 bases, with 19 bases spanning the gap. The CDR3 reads CASSSKSNRVGTEAFF. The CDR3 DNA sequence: TGCGCCAGCAGCTCCAAATCGAACAGGGTGGGCACTGAAGCTTTCTTT.

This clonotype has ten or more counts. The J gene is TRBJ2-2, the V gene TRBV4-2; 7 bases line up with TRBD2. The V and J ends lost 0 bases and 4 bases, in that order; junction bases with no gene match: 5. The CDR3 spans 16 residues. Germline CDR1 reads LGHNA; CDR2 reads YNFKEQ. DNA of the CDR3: TGTGCCAGCAGCCAAGAGTGGGGGGGGGGCACCGGGGAGCTGTTTTTT. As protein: CASSQEWGGGTGELFF.

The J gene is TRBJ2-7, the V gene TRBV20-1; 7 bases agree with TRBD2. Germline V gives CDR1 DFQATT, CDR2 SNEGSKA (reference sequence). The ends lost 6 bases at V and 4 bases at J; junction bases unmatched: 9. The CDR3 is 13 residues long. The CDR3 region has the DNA TGCAGTGCAACAAGGCGGGAGACGTACGAGCAGTACTTC. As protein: CSATRRETYEQYF.

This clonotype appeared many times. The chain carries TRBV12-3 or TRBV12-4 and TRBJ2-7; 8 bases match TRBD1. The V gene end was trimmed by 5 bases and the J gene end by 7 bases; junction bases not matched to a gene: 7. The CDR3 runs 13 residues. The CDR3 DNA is TGTGCCAGCAGTATCGGACAGGGTGGGGAGCAGTACGTC. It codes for CASSIGQGGEQYV.

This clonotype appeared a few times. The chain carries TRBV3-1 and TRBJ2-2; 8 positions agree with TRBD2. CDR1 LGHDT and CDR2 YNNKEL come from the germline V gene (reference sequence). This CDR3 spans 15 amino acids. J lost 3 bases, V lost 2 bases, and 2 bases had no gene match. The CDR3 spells CASSQLLADTGELFF. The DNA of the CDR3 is TGTGCCAGCAGCCAACTACTAGCGGACACCGGGGAGCTGTTTTTT.

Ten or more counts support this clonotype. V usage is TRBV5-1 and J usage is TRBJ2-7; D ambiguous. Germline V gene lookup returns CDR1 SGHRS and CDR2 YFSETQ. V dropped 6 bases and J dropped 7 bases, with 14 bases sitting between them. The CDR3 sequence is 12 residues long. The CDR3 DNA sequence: TGCGCCAGCAATAGGTCATTGGGAGAGCAGTACGTC. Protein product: CASNRSLGEQYV.

As DNA, the CDR3 is TGTGCCAGTAGTGGGTTTAAGGAAGCTTTCTTT. Its translation: CASSGFKEAFF. The J gene is TRBJ1-1, the V gene TRBV19; no reliable D call. The CDR3 consists of 11 residues. The ends were cut back, 5 bases at V and 8 bases at J, with 9 bases in the middle. The germline CDR1 and CDR2 sequences are LNHDA and SQIVND (reference sequence).

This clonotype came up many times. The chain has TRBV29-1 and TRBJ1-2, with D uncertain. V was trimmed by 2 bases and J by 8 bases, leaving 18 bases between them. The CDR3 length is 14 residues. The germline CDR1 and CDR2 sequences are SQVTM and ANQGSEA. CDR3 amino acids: CSVEPFFPADGYTF. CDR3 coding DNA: TGCAGCGTTGAACCCTTCTTCCCGGCAGACGGCTACACCTTC. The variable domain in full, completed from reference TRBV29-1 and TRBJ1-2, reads SAVISQKPSRDICQRGTSLTIQCQVDSQVTMMFWYRQQPGQSLTLIATANQGSEATYESGFVIDKFPISRPNLTFSTLTVSNMSPEDSSIYLCSVEPFFPADGYTFGSGTRLTVV.

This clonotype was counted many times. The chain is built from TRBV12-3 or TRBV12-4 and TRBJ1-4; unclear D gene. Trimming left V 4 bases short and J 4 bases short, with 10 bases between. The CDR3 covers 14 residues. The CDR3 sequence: CASSSGEDNEKLFF. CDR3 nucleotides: TGTGCCAGCAGTTCCGGAGAAGATAATGAAAAACTGTTTTTT.

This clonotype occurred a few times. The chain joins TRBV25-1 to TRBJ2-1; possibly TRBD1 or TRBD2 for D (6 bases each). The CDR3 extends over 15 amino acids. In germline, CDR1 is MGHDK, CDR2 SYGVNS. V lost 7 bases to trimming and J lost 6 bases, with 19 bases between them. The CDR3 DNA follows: TGTGCCAGCACCGATTCGGGAGAGGGGGGCAATGAGCAGTTCTTC. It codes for CASTDSGEGGNEQFF.

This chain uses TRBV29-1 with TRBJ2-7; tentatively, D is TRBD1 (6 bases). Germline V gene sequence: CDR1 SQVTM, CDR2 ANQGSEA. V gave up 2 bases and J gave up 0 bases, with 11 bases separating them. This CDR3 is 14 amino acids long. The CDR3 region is CSVETDRPSYEQYF. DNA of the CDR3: TGCAGCGTTGAAACCGACAGGCCCTCCTACGAGCAGTACTTC.

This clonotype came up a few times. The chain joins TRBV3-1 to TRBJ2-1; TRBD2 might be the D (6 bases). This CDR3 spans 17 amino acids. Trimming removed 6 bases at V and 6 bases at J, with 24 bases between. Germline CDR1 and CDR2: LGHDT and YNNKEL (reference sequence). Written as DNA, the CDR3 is TGTGCCAGCAGTCCCTATGGCCGGGACTTTCTATTCAATGAGCAGTTCTTC. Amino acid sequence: CASSPYGRDFLFNEQFF.

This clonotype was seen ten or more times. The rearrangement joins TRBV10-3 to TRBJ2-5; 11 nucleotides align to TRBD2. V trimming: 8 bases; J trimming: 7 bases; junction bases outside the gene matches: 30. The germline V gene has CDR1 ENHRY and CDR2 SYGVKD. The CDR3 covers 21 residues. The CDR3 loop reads CAISQGVFGTSGGARFGTQYF. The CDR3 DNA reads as TGTGCCATCTCCCAGGGGGTATTCGGGACTAGCGGAGGAGCCCGTTTTGGGACCCAGTACTTC.

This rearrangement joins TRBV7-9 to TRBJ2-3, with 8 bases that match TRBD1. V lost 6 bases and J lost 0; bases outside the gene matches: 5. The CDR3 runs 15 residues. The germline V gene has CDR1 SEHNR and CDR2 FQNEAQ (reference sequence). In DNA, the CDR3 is TGTGCCAGCAGGATAAGGACAGGGAGCACAGATACGCAGTATTTT. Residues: CASRIRTGSTDTQYF. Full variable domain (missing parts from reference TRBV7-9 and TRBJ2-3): DTGVSQNPRHKITKRGQNVTFRCDPISEHNRLYWYRQTLGQGPEFLTYFQNEAQLEKSRLLSDRFSAERPKGSFSTLEIQRTEQGDSAMYLCASRIRTGSTDTQYFGPGTRLTVL.

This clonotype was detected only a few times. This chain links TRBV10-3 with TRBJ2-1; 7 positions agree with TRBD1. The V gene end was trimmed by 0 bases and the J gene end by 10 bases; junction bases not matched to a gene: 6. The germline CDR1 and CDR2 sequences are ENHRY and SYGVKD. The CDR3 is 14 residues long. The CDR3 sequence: CAISESRWDSEQFF. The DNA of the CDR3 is TGTGCCATCAGTGAGTCAAGGTGGGACAGCGAGCAGTTCTTC.

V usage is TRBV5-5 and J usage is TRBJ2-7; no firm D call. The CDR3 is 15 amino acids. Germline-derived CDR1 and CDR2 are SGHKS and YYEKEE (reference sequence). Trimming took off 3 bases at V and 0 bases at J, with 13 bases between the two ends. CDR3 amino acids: CASSYPLRGSYEQYF. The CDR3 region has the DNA TGTGCCAGCAGCTACCCACTAAGAGGCTCCTACGAGCAGTACTTC. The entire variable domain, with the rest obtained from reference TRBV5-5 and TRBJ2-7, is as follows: DAGVTQSPTHLIKTRGQQVTLRCSPISGHKSVSWYQQVLGQGPQFIFQYYEKEERGRGNFPDRFSARQFPNYSSELNVNALLLGDSALYLCASSYPLRGSYEQYFGPGTRLTVT.

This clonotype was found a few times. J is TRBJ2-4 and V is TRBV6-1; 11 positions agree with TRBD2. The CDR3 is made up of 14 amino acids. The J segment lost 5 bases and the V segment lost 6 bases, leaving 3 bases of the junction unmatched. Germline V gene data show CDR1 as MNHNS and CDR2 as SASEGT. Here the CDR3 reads CASRKGLAENIQYF. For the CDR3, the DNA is TGTGCCAGCAGAAAGGGACTAGCGGAAAACATTCAGTACTTC.

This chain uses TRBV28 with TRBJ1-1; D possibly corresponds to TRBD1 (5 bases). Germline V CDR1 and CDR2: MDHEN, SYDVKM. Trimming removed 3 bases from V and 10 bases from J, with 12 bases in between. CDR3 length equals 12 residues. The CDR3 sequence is CASSLGGGRAFF. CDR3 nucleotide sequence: TGTGCCAGCAGTTTGGGCGGGGGGAGAGCTTTCTTT.

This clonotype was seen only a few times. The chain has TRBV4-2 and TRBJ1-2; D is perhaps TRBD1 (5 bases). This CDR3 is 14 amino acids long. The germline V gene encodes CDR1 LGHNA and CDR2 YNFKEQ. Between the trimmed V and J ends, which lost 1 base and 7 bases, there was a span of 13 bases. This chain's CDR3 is CASSQASTELGYTF. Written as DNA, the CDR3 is TGTGCCAGCAGCCAAGCGTCGACAGAGCTTGGCTACACCTTC.

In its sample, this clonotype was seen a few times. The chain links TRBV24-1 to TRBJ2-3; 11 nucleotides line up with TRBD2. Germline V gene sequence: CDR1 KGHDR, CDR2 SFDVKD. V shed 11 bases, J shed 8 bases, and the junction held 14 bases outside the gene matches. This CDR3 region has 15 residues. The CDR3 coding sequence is TGTGCCATTTCACTAGCGGGAGCTACGATAGGTACGCAGTATTTT. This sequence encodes CAISLAGATIGTQYF.

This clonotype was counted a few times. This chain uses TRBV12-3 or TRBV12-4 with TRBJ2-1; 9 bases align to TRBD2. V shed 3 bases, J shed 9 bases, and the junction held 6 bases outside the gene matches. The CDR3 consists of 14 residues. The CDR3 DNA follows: TGTGCCAGCAGTTTGATAGCGGGGGATGTTGAGCAGTTCTTC. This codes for CASSLIAGDVEQFF.

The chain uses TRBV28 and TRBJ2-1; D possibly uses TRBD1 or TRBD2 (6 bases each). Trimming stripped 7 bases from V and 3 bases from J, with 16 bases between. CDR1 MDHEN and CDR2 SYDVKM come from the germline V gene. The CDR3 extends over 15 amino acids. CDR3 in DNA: TGTGCCAGCACGGAGGGGGGCGGGCTCTACAATGAGCAGTTCTTC. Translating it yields CASTEGGGLYNEQFF.

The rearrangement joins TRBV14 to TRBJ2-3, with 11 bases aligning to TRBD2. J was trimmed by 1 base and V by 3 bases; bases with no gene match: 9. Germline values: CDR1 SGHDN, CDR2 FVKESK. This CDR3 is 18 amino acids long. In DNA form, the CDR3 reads TGTGCCAGCAGCCAGATTCTAGCGGGGGGAACGCGCACAGATACGCAGTATTTT. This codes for CASSQILAGGTRTDTQYF. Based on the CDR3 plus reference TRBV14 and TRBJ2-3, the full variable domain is EAGVTQFPSHSVIEKGQTVTLRCDPISGHDNLYWYRRVMGKEIKFLLHFVKESKQDESGMPNNRFLAERTGGTYSTLKVQPAELEDSGVYFCASSQILAGGTRTDTQYFGPGTRLTVL.

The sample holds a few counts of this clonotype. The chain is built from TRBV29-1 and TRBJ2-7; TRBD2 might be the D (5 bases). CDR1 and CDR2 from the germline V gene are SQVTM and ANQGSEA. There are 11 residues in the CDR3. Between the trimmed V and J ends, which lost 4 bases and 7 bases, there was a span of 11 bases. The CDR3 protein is CSVVILGEQYV. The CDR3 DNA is TGCAGCGTTGTAATACTAGGGGAGCAGTACGTC.